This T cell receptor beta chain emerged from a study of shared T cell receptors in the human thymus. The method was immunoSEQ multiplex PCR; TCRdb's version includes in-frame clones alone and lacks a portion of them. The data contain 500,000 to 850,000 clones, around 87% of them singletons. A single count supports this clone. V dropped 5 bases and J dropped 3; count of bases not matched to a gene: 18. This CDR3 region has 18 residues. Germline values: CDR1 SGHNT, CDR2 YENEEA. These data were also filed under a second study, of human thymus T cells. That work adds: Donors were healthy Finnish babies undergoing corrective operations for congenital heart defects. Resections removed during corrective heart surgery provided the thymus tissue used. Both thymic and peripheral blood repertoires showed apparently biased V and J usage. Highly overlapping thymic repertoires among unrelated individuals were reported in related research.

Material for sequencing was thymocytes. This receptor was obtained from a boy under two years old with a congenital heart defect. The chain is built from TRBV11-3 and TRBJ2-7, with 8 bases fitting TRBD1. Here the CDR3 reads CASSPGVLGAQGDYEQYF. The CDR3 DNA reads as TGTGCCAGCAGCCCTGGCGTTCTAGGGGCACAGGGGGACTACGAGCAGTACTTC.